This TCR beta chain was identified in a study of CD8 T cells in ankylosing spondylitis. V shed 10 bases, J shed 1 base, and the junction held 3 bases outside the gene matches. This CDR3 comprises 13 residues. Per germline, CDR1 MNHNS and CDR2 SASEGT. For this clonotype: No antigen is known for it.

Study-wide findings and caveats: Enrichment of disease-linked clones was reportedly significant in matched ankylosing spondylitis synovial fluid. A TCR beta motif of 7 to 9 highly homologous variants seemed to mark ankylosing spondylitis blood. Past research had described some motif variants in reactive arthritis synovial fluid and blood.

Quantitative 5'-RACE with molecular barcodes produced the TCR beta libraries. TCRdb fed the 5' RACE reads into MiXCR, producing one record per CDR3 protein. Found here are about 750,000 distinct CDR3 sequences, around a fifth of them singletons; the top ten hold 15% to 20%. This chain connects TRBV6-1 to TRBJ2-2, with TRBD2 identical over 7 bases. The specimen was blood, either unsorted or a sorted T cell fraction (not recorded which). The receptor's source is a male donor with ankylosing spondylitis. CDR3 DNA sequence: TGTGCCACCGCGGGGGAGAACACCGGGGAGCTGTTTTTT. Translated: CATAGENTGELFF.